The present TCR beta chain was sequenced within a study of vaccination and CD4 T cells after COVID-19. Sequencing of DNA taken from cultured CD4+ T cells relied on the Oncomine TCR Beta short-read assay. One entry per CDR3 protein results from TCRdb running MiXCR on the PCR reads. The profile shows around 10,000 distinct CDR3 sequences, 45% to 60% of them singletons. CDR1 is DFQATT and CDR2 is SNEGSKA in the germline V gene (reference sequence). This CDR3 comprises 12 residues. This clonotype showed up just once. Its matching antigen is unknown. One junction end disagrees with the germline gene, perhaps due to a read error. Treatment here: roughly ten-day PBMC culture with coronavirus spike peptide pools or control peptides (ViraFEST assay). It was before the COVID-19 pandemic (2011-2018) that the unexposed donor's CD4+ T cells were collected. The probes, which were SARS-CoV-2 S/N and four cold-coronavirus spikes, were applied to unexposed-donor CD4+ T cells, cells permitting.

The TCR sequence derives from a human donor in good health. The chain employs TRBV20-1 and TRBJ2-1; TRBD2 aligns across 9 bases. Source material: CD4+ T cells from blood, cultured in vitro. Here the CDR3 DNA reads TGCAGTGCTACGATGACTAGCGGTCTCTCTCTCTTC. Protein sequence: CSATMTSGLSLF.